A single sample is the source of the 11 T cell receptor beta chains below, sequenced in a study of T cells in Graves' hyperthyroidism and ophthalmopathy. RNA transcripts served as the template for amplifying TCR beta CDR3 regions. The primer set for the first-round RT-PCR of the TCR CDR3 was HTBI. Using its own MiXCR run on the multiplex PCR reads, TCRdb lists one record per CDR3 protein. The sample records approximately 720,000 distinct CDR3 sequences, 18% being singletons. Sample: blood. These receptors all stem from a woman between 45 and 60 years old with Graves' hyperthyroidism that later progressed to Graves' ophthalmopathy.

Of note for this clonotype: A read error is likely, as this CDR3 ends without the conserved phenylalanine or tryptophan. CDR3 in amino acids: CASHYGTGGTEAFL. The CDR3 bases are TGTGCCAGTCATTATGGGACAGGGGGCACAGAAGCTTTCCTT. J is TRBJ1-1 and V is TRBV11-2, with 12 bases fitting TRBD1. V gave up 9 bases and J gave up 8 bases; unmatched junction bases: 10. The length of the CDR3 is 14 residues. CDR1 and CDR2 (germline): SGHAT, FQNNGV.

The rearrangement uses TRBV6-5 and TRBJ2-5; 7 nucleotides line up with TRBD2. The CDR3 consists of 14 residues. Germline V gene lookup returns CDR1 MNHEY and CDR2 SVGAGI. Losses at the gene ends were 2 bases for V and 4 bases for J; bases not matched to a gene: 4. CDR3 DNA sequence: TGTGCCAGCAGTTACCGCGGCGGGGGAGAGACCCAGTACTTC. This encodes CASSYRGGGETQYF.

The CDR3 spells CASSHGGTSYNEQFF. The CDR3 bases are TGCGCCAGCAGCCATGGAGGGACTAGTTACAATGAGCAGTTCTTC. V usage is TRBV4-1 and J usage is TRBJ2-1; TRBD2 matches at 8 bases. CDR3 size: 15 residues. V lost 3 bases, J lost 4 bases, and 5 bases stayed unmatched. The V gene's germline CDR1 is MGHRA and CDR2 YSYEKL.

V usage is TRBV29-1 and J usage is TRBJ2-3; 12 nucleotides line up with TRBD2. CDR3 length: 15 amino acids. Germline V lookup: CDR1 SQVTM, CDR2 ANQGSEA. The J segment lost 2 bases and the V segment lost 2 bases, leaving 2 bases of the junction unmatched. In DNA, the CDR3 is TGCAGCGTTGAAAGACTAGCGGGGGTCACAGATACGCAGTATTTT. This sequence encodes CSVERLAGVTDTQYF.

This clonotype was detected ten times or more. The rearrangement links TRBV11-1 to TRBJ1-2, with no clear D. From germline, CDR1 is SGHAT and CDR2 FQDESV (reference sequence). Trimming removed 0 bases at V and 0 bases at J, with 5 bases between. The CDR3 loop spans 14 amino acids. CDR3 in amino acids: CASSLASSNYGYTF. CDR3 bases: TGTGCCAGCAGCTTAGCCAGTTCTAACTATGGCTACACCTTC.

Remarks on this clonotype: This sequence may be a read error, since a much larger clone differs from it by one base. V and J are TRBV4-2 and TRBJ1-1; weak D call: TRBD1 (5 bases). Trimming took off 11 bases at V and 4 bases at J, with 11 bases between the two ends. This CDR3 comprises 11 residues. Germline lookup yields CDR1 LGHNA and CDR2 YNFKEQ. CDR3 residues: CAAGGSTEAFF. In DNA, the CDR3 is TGTGCCGCTGGGGGGAGCACTGAAGCTTTCTTT.

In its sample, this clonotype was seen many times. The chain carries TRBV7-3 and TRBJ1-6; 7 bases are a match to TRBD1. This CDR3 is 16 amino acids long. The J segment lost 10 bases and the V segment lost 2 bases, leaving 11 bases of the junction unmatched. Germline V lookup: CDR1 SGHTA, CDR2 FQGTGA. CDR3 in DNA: TGTGCCAGCAGCTTAGGTGGGGAGACAGGGCGATCACCCCTCCACTTT. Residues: CASSLGGETGRSPLHF.

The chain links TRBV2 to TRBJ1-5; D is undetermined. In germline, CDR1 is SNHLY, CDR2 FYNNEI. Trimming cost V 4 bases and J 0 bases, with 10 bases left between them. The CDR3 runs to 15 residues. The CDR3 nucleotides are TGTGCCAGCAGTGGTGGCAGCAATAGCAATCAGCCCCAGCATTTT. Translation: CASSGGSNSNQPQHF.

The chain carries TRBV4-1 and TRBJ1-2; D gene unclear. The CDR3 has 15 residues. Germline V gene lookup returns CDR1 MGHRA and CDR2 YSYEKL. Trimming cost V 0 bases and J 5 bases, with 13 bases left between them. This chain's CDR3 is CASSQENSGAYGYTF. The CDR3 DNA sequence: TGCGCCAGCAGCCAAGAAAACTCGGGAGCTTATGGCTACACCTTC.

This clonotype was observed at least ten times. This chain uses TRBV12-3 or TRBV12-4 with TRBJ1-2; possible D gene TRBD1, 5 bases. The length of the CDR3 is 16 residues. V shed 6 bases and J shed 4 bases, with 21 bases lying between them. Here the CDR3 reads CASRPPGPRGSYGYTF. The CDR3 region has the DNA TGTGCCAGCAGGCCCCCGGGACCTCGAGGGAGCTATGGCTACACCTTC.

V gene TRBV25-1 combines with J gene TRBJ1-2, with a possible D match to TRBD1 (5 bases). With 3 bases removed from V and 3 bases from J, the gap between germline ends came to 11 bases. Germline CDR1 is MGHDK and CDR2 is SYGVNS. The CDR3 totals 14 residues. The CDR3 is CASSDYGADYGYTF. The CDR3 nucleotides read TGTGCCAGCAGTGACTACGGGGCAGACTATGGCTACACCTTC.